A selection of T cell receptor beta chains follows, all from one sample in a study of response to subunit inactivated influenza vaccine. Using its own MiXCR run on the RT-PCR reads, TCRdb lists one record per CDR3 protein. The sample shows about 650,000 distinct CDR3 sequences, about 14% of them seen only once. This specimen was PBMCs from blood, taken roughly 15 days before vaccination. These receptors all come from a man aged 45-65 years who received an inactivated influenza vaccine. CDR3s include the opening cysteine and the closing phenylalanine or tryptophan. A D gene is named only where the DNA matches it firmly. Where a row states a size, it is once, few, many or the class of an expanded clone; other rows omit it.

-	TRBJ2-2	TRBD1	TRBV5-4	TGTGCCAGCAGCAAGGACAGGGTCACCGGGGAGCTGTTTTTT	CASSKDRVTGELFF
-	TRBJ2-3	-	TRBV10-3	TGTGCCATCAGTGATTTGCGTAGCACAGATACGCAGTATTTT	CAISDLRSTDTQYF
few	TRBJ2-3	-	TRBV10-2	TGCGCCAGCAGGGGTCCCGCGAAAGATACGCAGTATTTT	CASRGPAKDTQYF
-	TRBJ2-6	-	TRBV12-3/TRBV12-4	TGTGCCAGCAGTTTTGGGGTAACTGGGGCCAACGTCCTGACTTTC	CASSFGVTGANVLTF
few	TRBJ2-7	-	TRBV6-2/TRBV6-3	TGTGCCAGCGGCTTTTGGCGGAGGTTGACCTACGAGCAGTACTTC	CASGFWRRLTYEQYF
few	TRBJ1-2	-	TRBV9	TGTGCCAGCAGCGTAGCGGGAACGGCGGGCTACACCTTC	CASSVAGTAGYTF
few	TRBJ2-3	-	TRBV3-1	TGTGCCAGCAGCTCACATACCGGCACAGATACGCAGTATTTT	CASSSHTGTDTQYF
once	TRBJ2-3	TRBD2	TRBV7-8	TGTGCCAGCAGCTTGGGACTAGCGCCCGCGGATACGCAGTATTTT	CASSLGLAPADTQYF
-	TRBJ2-1	TRBD1	TRBV5-1	TGCGCCAGCAGCCTAAACCCCAGGGGGTTTGGGAATGAGCAGTTCTTC	CASSLNPRGFGNEQFF
many	TRBJ2-3	-	TRBV12-3/TRBV12-4	TGTGCCAGCAGCCCTAGTGGGAGAGCGCAGTATTTT	CASSPSGRAQYF
few	TRBJ2-7	TRBD1	TRBV11-2	TGTGCCAGCAGCTTAGCGTGGACAGGGCCCTCCTACGAGCAGTACTTC	CASSLAWTGPSYEQYF
-	TRBJ2-4	-	TRBV2	TGTGCCAGCAGTGATTTAAGAGAACTAGCCAAAAACATTCAGTACTTC	CASSDLRELAKNIQYF
-	TRBJ2-3	-	TRBV14	TGTGCCAGCAGCCAAGTGTGGGACACAGATACGCAGTATTTT	CASSQVWDTDTQYF
few	TRBJ1-3	-	TRBV11-2	TGTGCCAGCAGCTCTGATATGGGCCGGGGATACTCTGGAAACACCATATATTTT	CASSSDMGRGYSGNTIYF
-	TRBJ1-2	TRBD1	TRBV7-2	TGTGCCAGCAGCTCCGGACAGGGGGGCCACGCGAACTATGGCTACACCTTC	CASSSGQGGHANYGYTF
few	TRBJ2-5	TRBD2	TRBV24-1	TGTGCCACCAGTGATTTTATCGCGGGAGAGGAAGAGACCCAGTACTTC	CATSDFIAGEEETQYF
few	TRBJ1-2	-	TRBV9	TGTGCCAGCAGCGTAGCTCCCTTCGCGGGGGGGGACGGCTACACCTTC	CASSVAPFAGGDGYTF
few	TRBJ2-7	-	TRBV6-2/TRBV6-3	TGTGCCAGCAGATGGGGTGCCTCCTACGAGCAGTACTTC	CASRWGASYEQYF
-	TRBJ2-6	-	TRBV5-1	TGCGCCAGCAGCTTTGGGGGGCCAGGGGCCAACGTCCTGACTTTC	CASSFGGPGANVLTF
many	TRBJ2-7	-	TRBV14	TGTGCCAGCAGCTCGCTTAGGGACGAGCAGTACTTC	CASSSLRDEQYF
-	TRBJ2-3	TRBD1	TRBV5-8	TGTGCCAGCAGCCTCGGACAGGGATTCACAGATACGCAGTATTTT	CASSLGQGFTDTQYF
-	TRBJ1-2	-	TRBV5-1	TGCGCCAGCAGCTTGGTTCCGGGTGGGACCTATGGCTACACCTTC	CASSLVPGGTYGYTF
-	TRBJ2-7	-	TRBV20-1	TGCAGTGCTAGAGAGAATTACTGGGCCTACGAGCAGTACTTC	CSARENYWAYEQYF
-	TRBJ2-2	-	TRBV7-6	TGTGCCAGCAGCTCCCCGTATCAAACCGGGGAGCTGTTTTTT	CASSSPYQTGELFF
many	TRBJ1-2	TRBD1	TRBV5-1	TGCGCCAGCAGACCGACGGACAGGGGGAAAATCGGCTACACCTTC	CASRPTDRGKIGYTF
-	TRBJ2-3	-	TRBV5-1	TGCGCCAGCAGCCTCGGGGACCTCGGGGGCACAGATACGCAGTATTTT	CASSLGDLGGTDTQYF
once	TRBJ2-7	TRBD2	TRBV4-2	TGTGCCAGCAGCCAAGATACCAAGCGGGAGGGCTTTTACGAGCAGTACTTC	CASSQDTKREGFYEQYF
few	TRBJ2-4	-	TRBV6-1	TGTGCCAGCACCCTTTACCGTGAAACAAACATTCAGTACTTC	CASTLYRETNIQYF
-	TRBJ1-3	-	TRBV23-1	TGCGCAAGCAGGCTGACAGAGGGGTCCCCCATATATTTT	CASRLTEGSPIYF
-	TRBJ2-7	TRBD1	TRBV14	TGTGCCAGCAGCCAGGGGGGACAGGGCTACGAGCAGTACTTC	CASSQGGQGYEQYF
-	TRBJ1-2	TRBD1	TRBV5-1	TGCGCCAGCAGCGTAACAGGGGGAACGACCCTACTCTATGGCTACACCTTC	CASSVTGGTTLLYGYTF
few	TRBJ2-1	TRBD2	TRBV6-2/TRBV6-3	TGTGCCAGCAGGGGACTAGCGGGAAAGAATGAGCAGTTCTTC	CASRGLAGKNEQFF
few	TRBJ2-3	-	TRBV7-2	TGTGCCAGCAGCCGACTGCGGGGTCGGGGAAATACGCAGTATTTT	CASSRLRGRGNTQYF
few	TRBJ1-1	-	TRBV20-1	TGCAGTGCCCCACCGGGGCAGGTAGCTGAAGCTTTCTTT	CSAPPGQVAEAFF
many	TRBJ2-1	TRBD2	TRBV27	TGTGCCAGCAGTTCTCTCCCCGCTAGCGGGGGGTCCTCCTACAATGAGCAGTTCTTC	CASSSLPASGGSSYNEQFF
-	TRBJ2-7	TRBD2	TRBV27	TGTGCCAGCAGTCCCTTAACTAGCGCGGACGAGCAGTACTTC	CASSPLTSADEQYF
-	TRBJ2-1	-	TRBV3-1	TGTGCCAGCAGAGGGGGGGGCGAGCAGTTCTTC	CASRGGGEQFF
few	TRBJ1-4	-	TRBV7-9	TGTGCCAGCAGCTTACAGGGGTCGAGTGGAGAAAAACTGTTTTTT	CASSLQGSSGEKLFF
-	TRBJ1-2	-	TRBV7-9	TGTGCCAGCAGCAGTAAAACGGACAGTGTTGATGGCTACACCTTC	CASSSKTDSVDGYTF
-	TRBJ1-4	-	TRBV5-1	TGCGCCAGCAGCTTGTACGGGAGCAGCGAAAAACTGTTTTTT	CASSLYGSSEKLFF
many	TRBJ2-1	TRBD2	TRBV3-1	TGTGCCAGCAGCCAAGGAGAGCGGGGGCAGTTCTTC	CASSQGERGQFF
few	TRBJ2-2	-	TRBV28	TGTGCCAGCAGTTTAGGTACCAGGCAAGGAACCGGGGAGCTGTTTTTT	CASSLGTRQGTGELFF
many	TRBJ2-3	-	TRBV20-1	TGCAGTGCCACAAAAGGAGCTCTCTCTGCAGATACGCAGTATTTT	CSATKGALSADTQYF
few	TRBJ2-1	-	TRBV12-3/TRBV12-4	TGTGCCAGCGGGTTTGGGGTTAGCTCCTACAATGAGCAGTTCTTC	CASGFGVSSYNEQFF
once	TRBJ2-7	TRBD1	TRBV19	TGTGCCAGTAGTAAAAGGACAGGGGGATCCCTCTACGAGCAGTACTTC	CASSKRTGGSLYEQYF
-	TRBJ2-5	-	TRBV7-2	TGTGCCAGCAGCCTAGCCCAGGGAATGTCGACCCAGTACTTC	CASSLAQGMSTQYF
few	TRBJ2-7	TRBD2	TRBV29-1	TGCAGCGCCGGGGGGACGGAAAGCTCCTACGAGCAGTACTTC	CSAGGTESSYEQYF
few	TRBJ1-5	TRBD1	TRBV29-1	TGCAGCGTTCGGACAGGGCGCGGGCCCCAGCATTTT	CSVRTGRGPQHF
-	TRBJ2-7	-	TRBV7-6	TGTGCCAGCAGCCCCCGAGGGCAGCTCGAGCAGTACTTC	CASSPRGQLEQYF
many	TRBJ2-1	-	TRBV4-2	TGTGCCAGCAGCCAATATGGGAGAAATGAGCAGTTCTTC	CASSQYGRNEQFF
-	TRBJ2-3	-	TRBV6-5	TGTGCCAGCAGTTACTCGGGTCGTACCCCTAGCACAGATACGCAGTATTTT	CASSYSGRTPSTDTQYF
few	TRBJ2-7	-	TRBV4-2	TGTGCCAGCAGCCATGGTAGCTCCTACGAGCAGTACTTC	CASSHGSSYEQYF
-	TRBJ2-1	TRBD2	TRBV29-1	TGCAGCGTTATGGCTAGCGGAGCCTACAATGAGCAGTTCTTC	CSVMASGAYNEQFF
-	TRBJ2-3	TRBD1	TRBV7-9	TGTGCCAGCAGCTCCGACACAGGGGGCGGAACAGATACGCAGTATTTT	CASSSDTGGGTDTQYF
many	TRBJ1-3	TRBD1	TRBV9	TGTGCCAGCAGCCCCGGGACAGTAGGTGGAAACACCATATATTTT	CASSPGTVGGNTIYF
few	TRBJ2-1	-	TRBV5-1	TGCGCCACCCGGGACACCTCCAATGAGCAGTTCTTC	CATRDTSNEQFF
few	TRBJ1-1	TRBD1	TRBV5-6	TGTGCCAGCAGCTTCTCCCCCACCGGGACAGGGGCCACTGAAGCTTTCTTT	CASSFSPTGTGATEAFF
few	TRBJ2-1	TRBD1	TRBV29-1	TGCAGCGTCCCTGCTAGGGACAGTGTGACCTACAATGAGCAGTTCTTC	CSVPARDSVTYNEQFF
-	TRBJ2-1	TRBD2	TRBV11-1	TGTGCCAGCAGTTATTCTAGCGGGGGGCCTACCTCCTCCTACAATGAGCAGTTCTTC	CASSYSSGGPTSSYNEQFF
many	TRBJ1-5	-	TRBV10-3	TGTGCCATCAGTGAAGGCAGCAATCAGCCCCAGCATTTT	CAISEGSNQPQHF